This T cell receptor beta chain is drawn from a study of regulatory T cells in long-lasting Graves disease. Study-level results: It was in persistent disease that TRBV28, TRBJ1-2 and TRBJ2-5 were favored.

Arm-PCR of CDR3 regions with iRepertoire HTBI primers generated TCR beta libraries. MiXCR was run by TCRdb on the multiplex PCR reads, yielding one entry per CDR3 protein. The sample holds approximately 400,000 distinct CDR3 sequences, approximately 25% seen once. Time point in this sample: persistent/refractory GD, antithyroid drugs over 5 years with positive TRAb. The TCR library was made from RNA that had been extracted from PBMCs in TRIzol. Staff drew approximately 10 milliliters of peripheral blood into EDTA tubes. On this clonotype itself: Antigen unknown.

This CDR3 spans 14 amino acids. Germline V gene sequence: CDR1 SGHTA, CDR2 FQGNSA. V lost 2 bases and J 4 bases, leaving 8 bases between the germline ends. This clonotype was obtained from a woman aged 40 to 55 with Graves disease. The rearrangement joins TRBV7-2 to TRBJ2-2; D is undetermined. Material: peripheral blood mononuclear cells (PBMCs), obtained when the disease was refractory, from a patient treated with antithyroid drugs. CDR3 nucleotide sequence: TGTGCCAGCAGCTTATCGTGGTTCACCGGGGAGCTGTTTTTT. Translated, it gives CASSLSWFTGELFF.